These 11 T cell receptor beta chains originate from one sample sequenced in a study of CD8 T cells in ankylosing spondylitis. MiXCR, run by TCRdb on the 5' RACE reads, gives a single entry per CDR3 protein. The sample lists 220,000 or so distinct CDR3 sequences, roughly a tenth occurring once. What was sequenced was blood, either unsorted or a sorted T cell fraction (not recorded which). The source is a male donor with ankylosing spondylitis or in good health (not recorded which).

This chain connects TRBV6-1 to TRBJ1-6; D unclear. The CDR3 covers 15 residues. V was shortened by 9 bases and J by 0 bases, with 12 bases between the two germline ends. Germline assignment: CDR1 MNHNS and CDR2 SASEGT. The CDR3 DNA sequence: TGTGCCAGTTTACTGACGAGCTCCTATAATTCACCCCTCCACTTT. It translates to CASLLTSSYNSPLHF.

V and J are TRBV7-6 and TRBJ2-1; the match to TRBD2 covers 9 bases. J lost 3 bases, V lost 8 bases, and 8 bases had no gene match. The germline V gene encodes CDR1 SGHVS and CDR2 FNYEAQ. The CDR3 loop spans 15 amino acids. The CDR3 sequence: CASPLSGGHYNEQFF. The DNA for the CDR3 is TGTGCCAGCCCTTTGAGCGGGGGGCACTACAATGAGCAGTTCTTC.

Concerning this clonotype: Since a much larger clone is just one base distant, this may be a read error. The rearrangement uses TRBV12-3 or TRBV12-4 and TRBJ1-6; D not certain. This CDR3 contains 15 residues. CDR3 coding DNA: TGTGCCAGCAGTTTAGGGCCGGGCTATAATTCATCCCTCCACTTT. Protein sequence: CASSLGPGYNSSLHF.

The chain recombines TRBV5-1 with TRBJ2-7, with TRBD1 matching over 8 bases. Germline V gene data show CDR1 as SGHRS and CDR2 as YFSETQ. Germline trimming cut 5 bases from V and 6 bases from J; bases unmatched to any gene: 7. This CDR3 spans 13 amino acids. Here the CDR3 reads CASRAGGSGEQYF. In DNA form, the CDR3 reads TGCGCCAGCAGAGCAGGGGGCTCTGGCGAGCAGTACTTC.

As regards this clonotype: This clone may be a read error of a much larger clone one base away. V is TRBV7-2 and J is TRBJ1-2; D is possibly TRBD1 (6 bases). Trimming cost V 1 base and J 12 bases, with 18 bases left between them. This CDR3 comprises 14 residues. The germline gives CDR1 SGHTA, CDR2 FQGNSA. The DNA for the CDR3 is TGTGCCAGCAGCTTAGAGCCCTACACGGGGGGCCACACCTTC. Translation gives CASSLEPYTGGHTF.

This clonotype was counted many times. The chain combines TRBV5-1 with TRBJ1-2; 7 bases are a match to TRBD1. The CDR3 contains 13 residues. Trimming at V came to 4 bases and at J to 1 base, leaving 1 base not matched to a gene. Germline V CDR1 and CDR2: SGHRS, YFSETQ. In DNA, the CDR3 is TGCGCCAGCAGCGGGGACAGTAACTATGGCTACACCTTC. This gives the protein CASSGDSNYGYTF.

The table lists this clonotype with a few counts. The gene calls are TRBV3-1 and TRBJ2-3; D gene uncertain. V was shortened by 0 bases and J by 1 base, with 14 bases between the two germline ends. The germline V gene encodes CDR1 LGHDT and CDR2 YNNKEL (reference sequence). This CDR3 is built from 17 residues. CDR3 nucleotides: TGTGCCAGCAGCCAAGATCGCCGGCCCCGGGGCACAGATACGCAGTATTTT. Its protein product is CASSQDRRPRGTDTQYF.

The sample holds many counts of this clonotype. DNA of the CDR3: TGTGCCAGCAGGCCCAGGGGGGGCTACCCTGCCGAGCAGTACTTC. Translated: CASRPRGGYPAEQYF. The chain carries TRBV5-6 and TRBJ2-7, with D possibly called TRBD1 or TRBD2 (7 bases each). The CDR3 covers 15 residues. V dropped 5 bases and J dropped 6 bases, with 21 bases sitting between them. CDR1 and CDR2 from the germline V gene are SGHDT and YYEEEE.

This chain uses TRBV5-1 with TRBJ1-2; D call uncertain. Trimming cost V 1 base and J 7 bases, with 23 bases left between them. CDR1 is SGHRS, CDR2 YFSETQ, per germline. This CDR3 has 17 amino acids. DNA for the CDR3: TGCGCCAGCAGCTTGTTGGTCGGGCACCCAAACACTTTTGGCTACACCTTC. This sequence encodes CASSLLVGHPNTFGYTF.

At least ten counts were recorded for this clonotype. V usage is TRBV5-1 and J usage is TRBJ2-2; perhaps D is TRBD1 or TRBD2 (5 bases each). The CDR3 loop spans 15 amino acids. CDR1 is SGHRS, CDR2 YFSETQ, per germline. V gave up 2 bases and J gave up 3 bases, with 11 bases separating them. This CDR3 reads CASSFVGVDTGELFF. As DNA, the CDR3 is TGCGCCAGCAGCTTCGTGGGGGTAGACACCGGGGAGCTGTTTTTT.

This clonotype was seen ten or more times. J is TRBJ1-2 and V is TRBV5-1; no reliable D call. Germline lookup yields CDR1 SGHRS and CDR2 YFSETQ. The ends were cut back, 5 bases at V and 0 bases at J, with 14 bases in the middle. CDR3 length equals 15 residues. CDR3 sequence (DNA): TGCGCCAGCAGTCCCCGAGGAGAAACTAACTATGGCTACACCTTC. Translated: CASSPRGETNYGYTF.